Below, 15 T cell receptor beta chains from the same sample are listed, as sequenced in a study of glioma-infiltrating T cells after dendritic cell vaccination. Profiled with immunoSEQ multiplex PCR; TCRdb holds only in-frame clones, not every one. This table has about 49,000 clones, roughly 85% appearing once. The sample was blood, taken before dendritic cell vaccination. The receptors here all came from a human donor with glioblastoma.

This sequence joins TRBV19 and TRBJ2-7, with a tentative D call TRBD2 (5 bases). CDR3 size: 14 residues. The V end was cut by 8 bases, the J end by 3 bases, with 17 bases between. From germline, CDR1 is LNHDA and CDR2 SQIVND (reference sequence). The CDR3 protein is CASARGMSLYEQYF. The CDR3 DNA follows: TGTGCCAGTGCCCGGGGTATGTCCCTCTACGAGCAGTACTTC.

The chain employs TRBV5-6 and TRBJ2-2, with D possibly TRBD2 on 5 matching bases. The CDR3 runs 16 residues. The germline CDR1 and CDR2 sequences are SGHDT and YYEEEE. V lost 1 base and J lost 7, with 17 bases in between. The CDR3 loop is CASSLIGGGGRGELFF. CDR3 DNA sequence: TGTGCCAGCAGCTTGATAGGCGGAGGCGGTCGCGGGGAGCTGTTTTTT.

The rearrangement links TRBV27 to TRBJ2-7; D possibly corresponds to TRBD1 (5 bases). CDR1 and CDR2 (germline): MNHEY, SMNVEV (reference sequence). The CDR3 sequence is 15 residues long. Between the trimmed V and J ends, which lost 0 bases and 5 bases, there was a span of 14 bases. This CDR3 is CASSLSSIPQDEQYF. The CDR3 nucleotides read TGTGCCAGCAGTTTATCTTCAATCCCACAGGACGAGCAGTACTTC.

The chain links TRBV4-3 to TRBJ2-7; 7 positions match TRBD1. V was clipped by 0 bases and J by 3 bases; unmatched bases: 17. CDR3 size: 19 residues. Germline assignment: CDR1 LGHNA and CDR2 YSLEER. CDR3 region: CASSQDDVRSAGGSYEQYF. DNA for the CDR3: TGCGCCAGCAGCCAAGATGACGTGCGGTCGGCAGGGGGTAGCTACGAGCAGTACTTC.

This chain uses TRBV11-2 with TRBJ2-7, with 7 bases aligning to TRBD1. V lost 4 bases to trimming and J lost 4 bases; unmatched junction nucleotides: 13. CDR3 length equals 16 residues. CDR1 and CDR2 from the germline V gene are SGHAT and FQNNGV. CDR3 bases: TGTGCCAGCAGCTCAACTGCTACAGGGGCTAAGTACGAGCAGTACTTC. Amino acid sequence: CASSSTATGAKYEQYF.

V and J are TRBV14 and TRBJ2-3; 7 bases line up with TRBD1. The CDR3 runs to 15 residues. V shed 0 bases, J shed 4 bases, and the junction held 4 bases outside the gene matches. Germline V gene lookup returns CDR1 SGHDN and CDR2 FVKESK. The CDR3 DNA reads TGTGCCAGCAGCCAAGATAAGGGGGCTGCAGATACGCAGTATTTT. Translated, it gives CASSQDKGAADTQYF. Combining the CDR3 with reference TRBV14 and TRBJ2-3 gives the whole variable domain EAGVTQFPSHSVIEKGQTVTLRCDPISGHDNLYWYRRVMGKEIKFLLHFVKESKQDESGMPNNRFLAERTGGTYSTLKVQPAELEDSGVYFCASSQDKGAADTQYFGPGTRLTVL.

J is TRBJ2-1 and V is TRBV6-6, with TRBD2 matching 8 bases. The trim removed 3 bases at V and 8 bases at J, leaving 9 bases unmatched. The CDR3 loop spans 15 amino acids. From germline, CDR1 is MNHNY and CDR2 SVGAGI (reference sequence). The DNA of the CDR3 is TGTGCCAGCAGTTATCTCCGGGAGGGCCAGCATGAGCAGTTCTTC. Amino acid sequence: CASSYLREGQHEQFF.

The chain combines TRBV29-1 with TRBJ1-2; tentatively, D is TRBD1 (5 bases). Germline loops: CDR1 SQVTM, CDR2 ANQGSEA. V lost 3 bases to trimming and J lost 3 bases, with 20 bases between them. CDR3 length equals 16 residues. CDR3: CSVEIRRGGRDYGYTF. DNA of the CDR3: TGCAGCGTTGAGATAAGGCGGGGGGGAAGGGACTATGGCTACACCTTC.

The rearrangement links TRBV11-2 to TRBJ2-5, with 11 positions matching TRBD1. Germline trimming cut 3 bases from V and 2 bases from J; bases unmatched to any gene: 2. CDR1 and CDR2 from the germline V gene are SGHAT and FQNNGV. CDR3 size: 15 residues. CDR3 nucleotides: TGTGCCAGCAGCTTGGGACAGGGGGATCAAGAGACCCAGTACTTC. Translation: CASSLGQGDQETQYF.

This CDR3 reads CSCLGGSYNEQFF. In DNA, the CDR3 is TGCAGCTGCCTGGGGGGCTCCTACAATGAGCAGTTCTTC. The chain uses TRBV29-1 and TRBJ2-1; TRBD2 might be the D (6 bases). Germline-derived CDR1 and CDR2 are SQVTM and ANQGSEA. The CDR3 loop spans 13 amino acids. The V end lost 8 bases, the J end lost 0 bases, and 11 bases lay between the germline ends.

The chain uses TRBV5-1 and TRBJ1-1; D is unclear. Looked up from germline, CDR1 is SGHRS and CDR2 is YFSETQ. Trimming pared 0 bases from V and 0 bases from J, leaving 9 bases between. CDR3 length equals 15 residues. CDR3 sequence reads: CASSLGARMNTEAFF. The CDR3 DNA follows: TGCGCCAGCAGCTTGGGGGCTCGAATGAACACTGAAGCTTTCTTT.

The chain recombines TRBV25-1 with TRBJ1-2; D gene unclear. This CDR3 is built from 12 residues. Germline V gene data show CDR1 as MGHDK and CDR2 as SYGVNS. The V end lost 6 bases, the J end lost 2 bases, and 7 bases lay between the germline ends. The CDR3: CASSALNYGYTF. Here the CDR3 DNA reads TGTGCCAGCAGCGCCCTAAACTATGGCTACACCTTC.

The chain has TRBV18 and TRBJ2-1; D unclear. Germline V gene sequence: CDR1 KGHSH, CDR2 LQKENI. With 1 base removed from V and 8 bases from J, the gap between germline ends came to 12 bases. The CDR3 totals 14 residues. The CDR3 DNA reads as TGTGCCAGCTCACCACGCCAGGAACCAGATGAGCAGTTCTTC. This sequence encodes CASSPRQEPDEQFF.

The chain uses TRBV5-1 and TRBJ1-1; 7 positions match TRBD1. This CDR3 is built from 16 residues. V lost 4 bases, J lost 2 bases, and 11 bases stayed unmatched. Germline V CDR1 and CDR2: SGHRS, YFSETQ. DNA of the CDR3: TGCGCCAGCAGCCCTCTAAGGGGGCCCGATAACACTGAAGCTTTCTTT. Translated, it gives CASSPLRGPDNTEAFF.

This clone has more than one count but fewer than ten. The chain combines TRBV6-5 with TRBJ1-1; 9 bases are a match to TRBD1. The CDR3 has 15 residues. J gave up 5 bases and V 0 bases, and 4 bases lay outside the gene matches. Germline V lookup: CDR1 MNHEY, CDR2 SVGAGI. The CDR3 loop reads CASSYSGQGRTEAFF. In nucleotides, the CDR3 is TGTGCCAGCAGTTACTCGGGACAGGGCAGGACTGAAGCTTTCTTT.